This T cell receptor (beta chain) comes out of a study of T-cell memory formation after mild COVID-19. Overall study context: TCR clusters were mostly donor specific. Whole-study results and caveats: Contracting CD8+ clones were enriched in EMRA, CD4+ mainly in CM and EM. The study detected some responding clones in pre-infection memory, suggesting cross-reactive memory joined.

This clonotype has a handful of counts. The antigen is undetermined. cDNA libraries for TCR alpha and TCR beta, carrying sample barcodes and UMIs, came from 5'RACE with constant-segment primers. TCRdb processed the 5' RACE reads anew with MiXCR; each CDR3 protein has one entry. The sample holds about 470,000 distinct CDR3 sequences, nearly 25% seen once. The CDR3 is 15 amino acids. V was pared by 5 bases and J by 3 bases, with 8 bases of the junction left unmatched. Germline loops: CDR1 SGHVS, CDR2 FNYEAQ. The V gene is TRBV7-6, the J gene TRBJ2-7, with 9 bases aligning to TRBD1. Specimen: PBMCs or a T cell subset sorted from them (not recorded which). The receptor was derived from an adult woman who had mild COVID-19 (a few samples of this study predate the infection). Cell type and time point are not known. The CDR3 here is CASSRSGTGNYEQYF. In DNA, the CDR3 is TGTGCCAGCAGCCGCTCCGGGACAGGGAACTACGAGCAGTACTTC.